The 22 T cell receptor beta chains below all came from one sample that was sequenced in a study of blood T cell repertoires in COVID-19. Only in-frame clones appear in the TCRdb table, and some are missing; sequencing was by immunoSEQ multiplex PCR. This table holds a few hundred thousand clones, roughly 89% found once. Sequencing input: PBMCs or T cells enriched from blood (not recorded which). The origin of the receptors is a woman between 50 and 59 years old who had recovered from COVID-19.

Details on this clone: The junction departs from the called germline gene at one end, perhaps through a read error. The V gene is TRBV19, the J gene TRBJ1-1; D not resolved. In germline, CDR1 is LNHDA, CDR2 SQIVND (reference sequence). The CDR3 has 12 amino acids. CDR3 region: CASSPFWGDPTF. The CDR3 nucleotides are TGTGCCAGTAGTCCCTTTTGGGGAGACCCGACCTTT.

The chain couples TRBV18 to TRBJ1-5; the match to TRBD1 covers 8 bases. This CDR3 contains 16 residues. The trim removed 6 bases at V and 3 bases at J, leaving 10 bases unmatched. Germline CDR1 and CDR2: KGHSH and LQKENI. CDR3 protein: CASSPTGALFNQPQHF. CDR3 sequence (DNA): TGTGCCAGCTCTCCGACAGGGGCCCTTTTCAATCAGCCCCAGCATTTT.

The genes are TRBV29-1 and TRBJ1-1; the match to TRBD1 covers 8 bases. The CDR3 is 11 amino acids. V dropped 6 bases and J dropped 11; count of bases not matched to a gene: 8. Germline assignment: CDR1 SQVTM and CDR2 ANQGSEA. Here the CDR3 reads CSVGTGPGAFF. The CDR3 DNA reads TGCAGCGTAGGGACAGGCCCTGGGGCTTTCTTT.

This clone was seen only once. The V gene is TRBV4-1, the J gene TRBJ2-5; 7 bases fit TRBD2. The J segment lost 2 bases and the V segment lost 0 bases, leaving 3 bases of the junction unmatched. Germline V CDR1 and CDR2: MGHRA, YSYEKL. This CDR3 comprises 15 residues. The CDR3: CASSQEGGRQETQYF. The CDR3 DNA reads TGCGCCAGCAGCCAAGAGGGGGGGAGACAAGAGACCCAGTACTTC.

This clone came up once. The chain joins TRBV9 to TRBJ1-1; possible D gene TRBD1, 5 bases. The CDR3 consists of 15 residues. Looked up from germline, CDR1 is SGDLS and CDR2 is YYNGEE. The V end was cut by 4 bases, the J end by 2 bases, with 15 bases between. The CDR3 is CASSTYGTPNTEAFF. CDR3 nucleotide sequence: TGTGCCAGCAGCACCTACGGGACTCCAAACACTGAAGCTTTCTTT.

V and J are TRBV5-8 and TRBJ2-7; D might be TRBD1 (6 bases). V gave up 3 bases and J gave up 7 bases, with 14 bases separating them. This CDR3 is 13 amino acids long. The V gene's germline CDR1 is SGHTS and CDR2 YDEGEE. The CDR3 is CASSSMDRWEQYF. CDR3 nucleotides: TGTGCCAGCAGCTCAATGGACAGATGGGAGCAGTACTTC.

This sequence joins TRBV9 and TRBJ2-2, with D possibly being TRBD2 (5 bases). The CDR3 contains 15 residues. Looked up from germline, CDR1 is SGDLS and CDR2 is YYNGEE. Between the trimmed V and J ends, which lost 0 bases and 6 bases, there was a span of 12 bases. The CDR3 is CASSVERVGSGELFF. The CDR3 nucleotides are TGTGCCAGCAGCGTAGAGAGGGTGGGATCCGGGGAGCTGTTTTTT.

J is TRBJ2-5 and V is TRBV28, with 9 positions matching TRBD2. This CDR3 spans 16 amino acids. V shed 2 bases and J 5 bases; nucleotides not matched to a gene: 9. Looked up from germline, CDR1 is MDHEN and CDR2 is SYDVKM. The CDR3 DNA is TGTGCCAGCAGTTTAGCGGGGGGGGCGGTGGTGGAGACCCAGTACTTC. Translated: CASSLAGGAVVETQYF.

J is TRBJ2-3 and V is TRBV4-3; no clear D gene. With 1 base removed from V and 0 bases from J, the gap between germline ends came to 11 bases. Germline V gives CDR1 LGHNA, CDR2 YSLEER. The CDR3 spans 16 residues. The CDR3, as DNA: TGCGCCAGCAGCCAAGTTTCGACACCAAGCACAGATACGCAGTATTTT. It encodes CASSQVSTPSTDTQYF.

This rearrangement joins TRBV5-5 to TRBJ2-5; D unclear. The CDR3 covers 13 residues. Per germline, CDR1 SGHKS and CDR2 YYEKEE (reference sequence). V was pared by 1 base and J by 4 bases, with 8 bases between. CDR3 loop: CASSLRPGETQYF. In DNA, the CDR3 is TGTGCCAGCAGCTTGAGGCCGGGAGAGACCCAGTACTTC.

V usage is TRBV3-1 (or the pseudogene TRBV3-2) and J usage is TRBJ1-1; D call uncertain. The CDR3 consists of 15 residues. The V gene lost 2 bases and the J gene lost 5 bases, with 15 bases spanning the gap. Looked up from germline, CDR1 is LGHDT and CDR2 is YNNKEL (reference sequence). CDR3 in amino acids: CASSQTPWGETEAFF. DNA of the CDR3: TGTGCCAGCAGCCAAACCCCCTGGGGAGAGACTGAAGCTTTCTTT.

The J gene is TRBJ1-2, the V gene TRBV14; D possibly corresponds to TRBD1 (5 bases). The CDR3 length is 15 residues. V was trimmed by 5 bases and J by 2 bases, leaving 15 bases between them. Germline V CDR1 and CDR2: SGHDN, FVKESK. CDR3 nucleotides: TGTGCCAGCAGCGTTACAGGATTGGAGAACTATGGCTACACCTTC. This encodes CASSVTGLENYGYTF. The full variable domain, completed using reference TRBV14 and TRBJ1-2, is EAGVTQFPSHSVIEKGQTVTLRCDPISGHDNLYWYRRVMGKEIKFLLHFVKESKQDESGMPNNRFLAERTGGTYSTLKVQPAELEDSGVYFCASSVTGLENYGYTFGSGTRLTVV.

This chain connects TRBV27 to TRBJ1-6; D uncertain. The V end lost 6 bases, the J end lost 6 bases, and 9 bases lay between the germline ends. This CDR3 contains 13 residues. The V gene's germline CDR1 is MNHEY and CDR2 SMNVEV (reference sequence). CDR3 protein: CASRATRNSPLHF. CDR3 bases: TGTGCCAGCAGGGCCACCCGTAATTCACCCCTCCACTTT.

Of note for this clone: In the same sample, other DNA sequences code for this CDR3. The chain employs TRBV18 and TRBJ1-6; a possible D gene is TRBD1 (5 bases). The CDR3 sequence is 16 residues long. CDR1 and CDR2 from the germline V gene are KGHSH and LQKENI. Trimming cost V 2 bases and J 3 bases, with 11 bases left between them. DNA of the CDR3: TGTGCCAGCTCACCATCCGCGCAGGGCTATAATTCACCCCTCCACTTT. It encodes CASSPSAQGYNSPLHF. The full variable domain, in which reference TRBV18 and TRBJ1-6 provide the parts outside the CDR3, is NAGVMQNPRHLVRRRGQEARLRCSPMKGHSHVYWYRQLPEEGLKFMVYLQKENIIDESGMPKERFSAEFPKEGPSILRIQQVVRGDSAAYFCASSPSAQGYNSPLHFGNGTRLTVT.

This chain uses TRBV5-1 with TRBJ2-5; perhaps TRBD2 as D (6 bases). V was clipped by 6 bases and J by 0 bases, with 12 bases between them. The CDR3 is made up of 14 amino acids. In germline, CDR1 is SGHRS, CDR2 YFSETQ. CDR3 sequence: CASTSWDYQETQYF. The CDR3 nucleotides are TGCGCCAGCACCTCATGGGACTACCAAGAGACCCAGTACTTC.

The CDR3 nucleotides are TGTGCCTGGAGCAAACCCCGGGACAGTACCCTGAACACTGAAGCTTTCTTT. It yields the protein CAWSKPRDSTLNTEAFF. The chain uses TRBV30 and TRBJ1-1, with 7 bases identical to TRBD1. This CDR3 region has 17 residues. CDR1 and CDR2 (germline): GTSNPN, SVGIG (reference sequence). V trimming: 3 bases; J trimming: 0 bases; junction bases outside the gene matches: 13.

This clone has just a few counts. V usage is TRBV3-1 (or the pseudogene TRBV3-2) and J usage is TRBJ1-4; tentative D call: TRBD1 (6 bases). This CDR3 has 14 residues. Germline loops: CDR1 LGHDT, CDR2 YNNKEL (reference sequence). V lost 1 base and J 7 bases, leaving 10 bases between the germline ends. CDR3 in DNA: TGTGCCAGCAGCCAAGGGACAGCCGGTGAAAAACTGTTTTTT. It encodes CASSQGTAGEKLFF.

The chain employs TRBV5-6 and TRBJ1-3, with TRBD1 matching 7 bases. CDR3 length equals 15 residues. Germline CDR1 is SGHDT and CDR2 is YYEEEE. J was trimmed by 0 bases and V by 6 bases; bases with no gene match: 6. The CDR3: CASTPTGTSGNTIYF. The CDR3 DNA follows: TGTGCCAGCACTCCGACAGGGACCTCTGGAAACACCATATATTTT.

The rearrangement links TRBV4-1 to TRBJ1-5; possible D gene TRBD1, 5 bases. Germline assignment: CDR1 MGHRA and CDR2 YSYEKL. Trimming shortened V by 0 bases and J by 4 bases, and 7 bases separated the two germline ends. There are 14 residues in the CDR3. This CDR3 is CASSQEGRNQPQHF. As DNA, the CDR3 is TGCGCCAGCAGCCAAGAGGGGCGAAATCAGCCCCAGCATTTT.

The chain carries TRBV29-1 and TRBJ2-1, with a weak D call TRBD1 (6 bases). Germline V lookup: CDR1 SQVTM, CDR2 ANQGSEA. Trimming cost V 6 bases and J 3 bases, with 9 bases left between them. This CDR3 spans 12 amino acids. CDR3 region: CSVEDSYNEQFF. The CDR3 DNA is TGCAGCGTGGAGGACAGCTACAATGAGCAGTTCTTC.

This clone was recorded only once. V is TRBV21-1 and J is TRBJ2-1; the table's D call of TRBD2 was not tested on the DNA. TRBV21-1 is tagged as a pseudogene. This CDR3 has 17 residues. The CDR3 protein is CASSKQTSGPHQNEQFF. CDR3 nucleotide sequence: TGTGCCAGCAGCAAACAGACTAGCGGGCCCCATCAGAATGAGCAGTTCTTC.

This CDR3 is CASSLLTANDGYTF. DNA of the CDR3: TGTGCCAGCAGCTTGTTGACAGCAAATGATGGCTACACCTTC. The V and J genes are TRBV11-2 and TRBJ1-2, with D maybe TRBD1 (5 bases). Germline V CDR1 and CDR2: SGHAT, FQNNGV. Trimming shortened V by 3 bases and J by 6 bases, and 14 bases separated the two germline ends. CDR3 length: 14 residues.